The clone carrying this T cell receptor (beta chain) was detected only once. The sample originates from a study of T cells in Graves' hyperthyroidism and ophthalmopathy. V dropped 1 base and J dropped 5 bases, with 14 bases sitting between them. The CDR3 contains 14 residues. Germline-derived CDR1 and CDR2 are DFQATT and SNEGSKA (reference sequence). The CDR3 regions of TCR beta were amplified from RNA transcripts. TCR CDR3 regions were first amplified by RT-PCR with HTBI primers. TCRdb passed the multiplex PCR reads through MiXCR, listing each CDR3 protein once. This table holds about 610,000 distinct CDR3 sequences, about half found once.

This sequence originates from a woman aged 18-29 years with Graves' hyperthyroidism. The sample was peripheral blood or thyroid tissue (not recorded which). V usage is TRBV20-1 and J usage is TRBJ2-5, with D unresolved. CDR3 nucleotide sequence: TGCAGTGCTAGAGGTCAGACTGGATGGGAGACCCAGTACTTC. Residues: CSARGQTGWETQYF.